Given below is one T cell receptor beta chain in context. The antigen is unknown. This sample stems from a study of cytomegalovirus exposure and HLA in healthy donors. Study findings and constraints: Association of a missense DCLRE1C variant with TCR beta V- and J-gene trimming was reported in a later analysis.

The PCR used 60 Vbeta and 13 Jbeta primers. Some clones are missing from TCRdb's copy, which holds only in-frame ones; the method was immunoSEQ multiplex PCR. The table lists roughly 110,000 clones, around 85% of them singletons. Between the trimmed V and J ends, which lost 6 bases and 6 bases, there was a span of 12 bases. The CDR3 runs 11 residues. Germline lookup yields CDR1 SQVTM and CDR2 ANQGSEA. The specimen sequenced was PBMCs. This sequence originates from a man aged 55 to 69 in good health and CMV-seronegative. V and J are TRBV29-1 and TRBJ2-7; a possible D gene is TRBD1 (5 bases). The CDR3 protein is CSVRVGVEQYF. The CDR3 coding sequence is TGCAGCGTCCGAGTAGGGGTCGAGCAGTACTTC.